A few counts support the clone carrying this TCR beta chain. This entry comes from a study of blood T cell repertoires in COVID-19. The overall study: The United States, Italy and Spain were the sources of the acute and convalescent COVID-19 samples. From T cells, B-cell-depleted T cells, or PBMCs came the material, which was cDNA or gDNA.

Original processing notes: Reference gene primer amplification yielded estimated nucleated cell counts. The data were produced by immunoSEQ multiplex PCR, yet TCRdb's version contains in-frame clones alone and is incomplete. The V and J calls and the clone size are those of that table, but D and trimming were determined from the DNA. The data hold about 200,000 clones, with over 75% observed a single time. This sequence was found in a man aged 50-59 years with acute or convalescent COVID-19. The sequenced sample was peripheral blood.

The DNA for the CDR3 is TGCAGCGGACAGGGGAACACTGAAGCTTTCTTT. It yields the protein CSGQGNTEAFF. The chain recombines TRBV29-1 with TRBJ1-1; 7 bases fit TRBD1. Germline values: CDR1 SQVTM, CDR2 ANQGSEA. The CDR3 sequence is 11 residues long. Germline trimming cut 7 bases from V and 1 base from J; bases unmatched to any gene: 0.